This entry concerns a single T cell receptor beta chain. Its antigen remains unidentified. Base quality data are lacking; no much larger clone is found one base away. The data were obtained in a study of Ad26.COV2.S vaccination and SARS-CoV-2 variants (dated by TCRdb to about 2021). Some background on the complete study: Vaccine-arm donors were drawn from COV1001, a multicentre, randomized, double-blind, placebo-controlled phase I-IIa trial of Ad26.COV2.S in healthy adults. Participants in the trial were split at random into five groups of five each, receiving low-dose or high-dose Ad26.COV2.S once or twice, or else placebo on both occasions. The specificity and breadth of SARS-CoV-2-reactive T cell receptors after Ad26.COV2.S vaccination were assessed by TCRbeta repertoire sequencing. Ad26.COV2.S was given intramuscularly at 5x10^10 or 1x10^11 viral particles, as a single shot or as two shots 56 days apart. Investigators did not know the trial group allocation while performing experiments and assessing outcomes. A total of 32 samples were included in the TCR-sequenced set, comprising approximately 20 Ad26.COV2.S vaccine recipients, 5 placebo recipients and 8 SARS-CoV-2 convalescent individuals.

The germline V gene specifies SQVTM as CDR1 and ANQGSEA as CDR2. The V end gives up 3 bases and the J end 4 bases, leaving 1 base in the junction not matched to a gene. The CDR3 measures 12 amino acids from cysteine to phenylalanine. The retained sequence is limited to the CDR3, 36 bases, with the frame set at the first base. The immunoSEQ Assay was the method used to sequence TCRbeta CDR3 regions. After extraction, genomic DNA underwent amplification by bias-controlled multiplex PCR, followed by high-throughput sequencing. The authors processed their data as follows. To quantify the absolute abundance of every unique TCRbeta CDR3 region, sequences were collapsed and filtered. T cell fraction was estimated by normalizing TCRbeta template counts to usable DNA, with usable DNA measured through amplification of reference genes found in all nucleated cells. Repertoire TCRs were annotated as SARS-CoV-2-specific when V gene, CDR3 amino acid sequence and J gene were exactly matched to a known reactive TCR set. The reference SARS-CoV-2 TCR set was derived from MIRA and filtered for enrichment in COVID-19-positive ImmuneCODE repertoires, a step that removed public or cross-reactive TCRs. Using the MIRA antigens, annotated TCRs were further analysed by specific ORF or by position within an ORF. Breadth was defined as annotated unique rearrangements over total unique productive rearrangements; depth was the summed frequency of those rearrangements. Two-sided Wilcoxon rank-sum tests were used to compare TCR breadth between groups. Not all clones reach the TCRdb copy of this immuneACCESS table, which keeps in-frame sequences only. Checked studies attribute under half of the gap to unresolved V genes and leave the rest unexplained. D and trimming were read from the DNA, whereas the V and J calls and clone size are those reported in that table. This sample comprises fewer than 600,000 clones, about 88% of them detected only once. The ten largest account for more than 1.5% of the sample.

According to the study, the label for this sample's treatment or condition signals: 19 received Ad26.COV2.S at low or high dose, single or two shots; about 5 received placebo; per-sample allocation not given. Repertoires of vaccine and placebo recipients were sequenced from samples taken on day 63 after the first injection. Between 29 July and 7 August 2020, Cohort 1b enrolled 25 adults aged 18-55 years at one site in Boston, USA. Ad26.COV2.S consisted of a replication-incompetent adenovirus type 26 vector by which a prefusion-stabilized SARS-CoV-2 spike protein from the original Wuhan strain was expressed. On the study overall, not on this receptor specifically: The study was not powered for comparison of responses between vaccine doses or regimens. Higher spike-specific TCR breadth was observed in Ad26.COV2.S recipients than in placebo recipients (P = 0.0014). It was noted by the authors that total T cell responses may have been underestimated by the TCR breadth and depth analyses. Vaccine and placebo recipients had comparable non-spike TCR breadth, which fits with the vaccine containing only spike. Substantial breadth of spike-specific CD8+ and CD4+ T cell responses was reported after vaccination.

The sample consisted of peripheral blood, taken in a trial of Ad26.COV2.S vaccine versus placebo. The TCR sequence derives from a person aged 18-60 years who received the Ad26.COV2.S COVID-19 vaccine or a placebo. The chain uses TRBV29-1 and TRBJ2-5; 8 bases in between match TRBD1. The CDR3 in this case is CSVEGQAETQYF. The nucleotide sequence is given as TGCAGCGTTGAGGGACAGGCAGAGACCCAGTACTTC. Beyond the CDR3, the reference TRBV29-1 and TRBJ2-5 genes provide the residues; the full variable domain reads: SAVISQKPSRDICQRGTSLTIQCQVDSQVTMMFWYRQQPGQSLTLIATANQGSEATYESGFVIDKFPISRPNLTFSTLTVSNMSPEDSSIYLCSVEGQAETQYFGPGTRLLVL.